This TCR beta chain was sequenced during a study of Ad26.COV2.S vaccination and SARS-CoV-2 variants. To note about this clone: The antigen is unknown.

Findings of the study overall: Marked by substantial breadth, spike-specific CD8+ and CD4+ T cell responses were reportedly seen after vaccination. Vaccine and placebo recipients had comparable breadth of non-spike TCRs.

From germline, CDR1 is KGHSH and CDR2 LQKENI. V lost 3 bases and J 1 base, leaving 12 bases between the germline ends. The CDR3 length is 15 residues. TCRdb's table, derived via immunoSEQ multiplex PCR, lists solely in-frame clones and lacks some. The profile shows over 110,000 clones, 75% to 90% of them singletons. The TCR sequence derives from a human donor who had recovered from COVID-19. The chain recombines TRBV18 with TRBJ1-1; TRBD1 is a possible D gene (6 bases). This sample comprised peripheral blood, obtained after recovery from COVID-19. DNA for the CDR3: TGTGCCAGCTCACCGCAGGGGCCCACGAACACTGAAGCTTTCTTT. The encoded protein is CASSPQGPTNTEAFF.